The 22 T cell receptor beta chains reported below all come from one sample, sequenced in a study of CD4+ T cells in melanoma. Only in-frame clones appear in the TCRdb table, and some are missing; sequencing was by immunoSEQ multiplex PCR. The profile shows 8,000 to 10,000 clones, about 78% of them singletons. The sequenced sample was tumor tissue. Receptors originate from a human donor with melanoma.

This chain's CDR3 is CASTGLGTYNEQFF. As DNA, the CDR3 is TGTGCCAGCACGGGACTAGGGACCTACAATGAGCAGTTCTTC. The rearrangement links TRBV6-1 to TRBJ2-1, with 8 nucleotides matching TRBD2. V lost 7 bases to trimming and J lost 2 bases; unmatched junction nucleotides: 4. From germline, CDR1 is MNHNS and CDR2 SASEGT. The CDR3 has 14 amino acids.

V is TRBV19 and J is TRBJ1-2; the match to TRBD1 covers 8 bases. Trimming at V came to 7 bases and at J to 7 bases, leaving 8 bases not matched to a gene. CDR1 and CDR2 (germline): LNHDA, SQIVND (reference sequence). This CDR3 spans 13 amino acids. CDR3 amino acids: CASNPSTGVGYTF. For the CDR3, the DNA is TGTGCCAGTAATCCGTCGACAGGGGTTGGCTACACCTTC.

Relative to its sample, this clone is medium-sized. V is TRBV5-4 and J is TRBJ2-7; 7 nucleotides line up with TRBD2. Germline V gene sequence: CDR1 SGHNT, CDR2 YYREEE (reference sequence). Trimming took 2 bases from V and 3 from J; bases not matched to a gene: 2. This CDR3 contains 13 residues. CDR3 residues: CASSLWGGYEQYF. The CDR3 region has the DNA TGTGCCAGCAGCTTATGGGGGGGCTACGAGCAGTACTTC.

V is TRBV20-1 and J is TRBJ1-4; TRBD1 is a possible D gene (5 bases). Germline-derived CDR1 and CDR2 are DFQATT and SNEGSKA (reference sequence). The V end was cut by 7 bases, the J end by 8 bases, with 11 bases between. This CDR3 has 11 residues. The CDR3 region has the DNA TGCAGTGTCCACACAGGCGAAAAACTGTTTTTT. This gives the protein CSVHTGEKLFF.

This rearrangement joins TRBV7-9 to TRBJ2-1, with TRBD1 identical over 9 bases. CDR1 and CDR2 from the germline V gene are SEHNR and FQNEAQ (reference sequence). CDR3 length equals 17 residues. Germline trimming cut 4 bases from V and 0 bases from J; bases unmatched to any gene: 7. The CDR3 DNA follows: TGTGCCAGCAGCTGGGGGACAGGGATCAGCTCCTACAATGAGCAGTTCTTC. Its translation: CASSWGTGISSYNEQFF.

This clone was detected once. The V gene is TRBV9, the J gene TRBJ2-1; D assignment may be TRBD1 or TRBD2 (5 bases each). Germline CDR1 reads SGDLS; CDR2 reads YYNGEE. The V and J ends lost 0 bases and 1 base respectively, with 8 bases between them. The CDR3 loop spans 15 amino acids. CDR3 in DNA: TGTGCCAGCAGCGTAGCCGGGGCGTCCTACAATGAGCAGTTCTTC. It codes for CASSVAGASYNEQFF. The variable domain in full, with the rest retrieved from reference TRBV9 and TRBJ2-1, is DSGVTQTPKHLITATGQRVTLRCSPRSGDLSVYWYQQSLDQGLQFLIQYYNGEERAKGNILERFSAQQFPDLHSELNLSSLELGDSALYFCASSVAGASYNEQFFGPGTRLTVL.

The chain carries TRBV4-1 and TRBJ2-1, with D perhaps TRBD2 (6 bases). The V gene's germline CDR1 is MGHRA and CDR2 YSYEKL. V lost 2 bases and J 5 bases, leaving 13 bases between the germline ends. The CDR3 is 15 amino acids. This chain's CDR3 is CASSQPAGRDNEQFF. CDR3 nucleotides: TGCGCCAGCAGCCAACCCGCGGGGCGCGACAATGAGCAGTTCTTC.

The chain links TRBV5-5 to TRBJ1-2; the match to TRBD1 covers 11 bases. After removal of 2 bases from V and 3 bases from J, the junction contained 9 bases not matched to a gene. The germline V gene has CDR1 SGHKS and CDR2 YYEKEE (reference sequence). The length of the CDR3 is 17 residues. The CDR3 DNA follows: TGTGCCAGCAGCTTATCAAGGACAGGGGGCGCGCACTATGGCTACACCTTC. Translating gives CASSLSRTGGAHYGYTF.

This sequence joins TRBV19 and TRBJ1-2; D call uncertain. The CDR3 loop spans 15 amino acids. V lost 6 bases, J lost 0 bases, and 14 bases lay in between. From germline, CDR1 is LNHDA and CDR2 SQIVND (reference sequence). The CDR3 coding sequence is TGTGCCAGTAGAAATACCCCGGAGGCTAACTATGGCTACACCTTC. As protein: CASRNTPEANYGYTF.

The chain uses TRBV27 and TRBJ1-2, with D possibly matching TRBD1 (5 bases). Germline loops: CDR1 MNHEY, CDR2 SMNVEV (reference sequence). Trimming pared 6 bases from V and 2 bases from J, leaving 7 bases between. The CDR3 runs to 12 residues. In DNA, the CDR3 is TGTGCCAGCAGCGGGGGAAACTATGGCTACACCTTC. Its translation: CASSGGNYGYTF.

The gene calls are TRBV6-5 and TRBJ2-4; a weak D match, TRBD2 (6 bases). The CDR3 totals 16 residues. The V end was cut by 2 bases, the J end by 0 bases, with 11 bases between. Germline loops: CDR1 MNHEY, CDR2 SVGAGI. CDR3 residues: CASSYTLALAKNIQYF. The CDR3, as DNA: TGTGCCAGCAGTTACACACTAGCCTTAGCCAAAAACATTCAGTACTTC.

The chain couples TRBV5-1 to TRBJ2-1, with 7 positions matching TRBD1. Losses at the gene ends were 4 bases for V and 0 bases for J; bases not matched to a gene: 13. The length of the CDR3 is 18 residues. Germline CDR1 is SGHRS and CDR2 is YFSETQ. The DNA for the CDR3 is TGCGCCAGCAGCGTCGGGACAGCTCCCAGGAGCTCCTACAATGAGCAGTTCTTC. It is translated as CASSVGTAPRSSYNEQFF.

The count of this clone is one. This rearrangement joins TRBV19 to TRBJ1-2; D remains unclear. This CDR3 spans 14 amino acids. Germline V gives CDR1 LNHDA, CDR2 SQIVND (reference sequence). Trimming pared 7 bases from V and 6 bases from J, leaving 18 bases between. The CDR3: CASNRAVFPNGYTF. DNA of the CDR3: TGTGCCAGTAACCGTGCAGTCTTTCCGAATGGCTACACCTTC.

The CDR3 coding sequence is TGCGCCAGCAGAAAAGCGGGGGCGAACACCGGGGAGCTGTTTTTT. Translation gives CASRKAGANTGELFF. The chain is built from TRBV10-2 and TRBJ2-2; 8 bases are a match to TRBD2. The length of the CDR3 is 15 residues. The V gene end was trimmed by 6 bases and the J gene end by 0 bases; junction bases not matched to a gene: 3. The germline CDR1 and CDR2 sequences are WSHSY and SAAADI.

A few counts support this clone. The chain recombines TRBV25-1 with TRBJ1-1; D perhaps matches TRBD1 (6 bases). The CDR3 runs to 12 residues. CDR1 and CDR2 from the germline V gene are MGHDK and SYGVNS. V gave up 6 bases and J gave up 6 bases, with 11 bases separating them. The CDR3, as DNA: TGTGCCAGCAGCACAGGGCGGGCTGAAGCTTTCTTT. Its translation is CASSTGRAEAFF.

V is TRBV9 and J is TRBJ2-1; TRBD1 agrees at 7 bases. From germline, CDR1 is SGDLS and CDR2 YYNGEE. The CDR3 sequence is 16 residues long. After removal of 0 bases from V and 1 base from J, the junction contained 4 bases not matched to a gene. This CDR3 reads CASSVAEGASYNEQFF. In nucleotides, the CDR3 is TGTGCCAGCAGCGTAGCAGAGGGGGCATCCTACAATGAGCAGTTCTTC.

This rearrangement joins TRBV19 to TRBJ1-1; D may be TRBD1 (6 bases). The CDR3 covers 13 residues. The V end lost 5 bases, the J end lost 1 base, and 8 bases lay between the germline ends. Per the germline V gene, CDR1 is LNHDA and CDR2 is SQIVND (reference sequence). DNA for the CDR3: TGTGCCAGTAGTGTGACAGGGAACACTGAAGCTTTCTTT. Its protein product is CASSVTGNTEAFF.

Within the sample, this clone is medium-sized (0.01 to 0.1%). This chain's CDR3 is CASSSTGPGNQPQHF. CDR3 sequence (DNA): TGTGCCAGCAGCTCGACAGGGCCGGGAAATCAGCCCCAGCATTTT. The chain is built from TRBV7-9 and TRBJ1-5; 7 bases map to TRBD1. Germline values: CDR1 SEHNR, CDR2 FQNEAQ (reference sequence). V lost 4 bases and J lost 4; bases outside the gene matches: 7. The length of the CDR3 is 15 residues.

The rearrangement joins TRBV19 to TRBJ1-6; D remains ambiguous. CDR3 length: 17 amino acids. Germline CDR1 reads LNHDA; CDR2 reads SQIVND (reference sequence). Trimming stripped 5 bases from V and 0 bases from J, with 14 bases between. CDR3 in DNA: TGTGCCAGTAGTCCTAACTCGGGCAGCTCCTATAATTCACCCCTCCACTTT. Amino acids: CASSPNSGSSYNSPLHF.

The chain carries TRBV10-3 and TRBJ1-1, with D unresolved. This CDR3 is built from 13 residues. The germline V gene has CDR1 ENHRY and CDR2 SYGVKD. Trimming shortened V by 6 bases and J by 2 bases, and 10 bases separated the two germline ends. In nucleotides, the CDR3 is TGTGCCATCAGCTTCAGCGATAACACTGAAGCTTTCTTT. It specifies CAISFSDNTEAFF.

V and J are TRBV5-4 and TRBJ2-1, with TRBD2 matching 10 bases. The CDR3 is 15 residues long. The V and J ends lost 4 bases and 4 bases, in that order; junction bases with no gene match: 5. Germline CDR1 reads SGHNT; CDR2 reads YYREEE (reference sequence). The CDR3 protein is CASSKLAGIYNEQFF. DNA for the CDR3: TGTGCCAGCAGCAAACTAGCGGGGATATACAATGAGCAGTTCTTC.

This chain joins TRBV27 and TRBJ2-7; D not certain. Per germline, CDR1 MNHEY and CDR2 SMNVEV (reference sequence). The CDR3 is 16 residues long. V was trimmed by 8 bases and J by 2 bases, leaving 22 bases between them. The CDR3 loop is CASGKSTGPIPYEQYF. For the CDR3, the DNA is TGTGCCAGCGGGAAAAGCACCGGACCGATCCCCTACGAGCAGTACTTC.